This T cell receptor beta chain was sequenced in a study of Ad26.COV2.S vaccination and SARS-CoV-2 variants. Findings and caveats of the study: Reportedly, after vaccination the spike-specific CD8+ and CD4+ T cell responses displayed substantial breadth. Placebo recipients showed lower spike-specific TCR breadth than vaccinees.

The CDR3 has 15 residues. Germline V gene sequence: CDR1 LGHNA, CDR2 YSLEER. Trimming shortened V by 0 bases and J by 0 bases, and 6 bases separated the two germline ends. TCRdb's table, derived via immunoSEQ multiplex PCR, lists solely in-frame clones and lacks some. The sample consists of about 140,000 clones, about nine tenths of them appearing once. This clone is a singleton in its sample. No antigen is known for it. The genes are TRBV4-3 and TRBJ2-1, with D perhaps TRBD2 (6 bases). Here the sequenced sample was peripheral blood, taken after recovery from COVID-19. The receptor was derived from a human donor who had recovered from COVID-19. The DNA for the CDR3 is TGCGCCAGCAGCCAAGACGGGGGCTCCTACAATGAGCAGTTCTTC. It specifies CASSQDGGSYNEQFF.